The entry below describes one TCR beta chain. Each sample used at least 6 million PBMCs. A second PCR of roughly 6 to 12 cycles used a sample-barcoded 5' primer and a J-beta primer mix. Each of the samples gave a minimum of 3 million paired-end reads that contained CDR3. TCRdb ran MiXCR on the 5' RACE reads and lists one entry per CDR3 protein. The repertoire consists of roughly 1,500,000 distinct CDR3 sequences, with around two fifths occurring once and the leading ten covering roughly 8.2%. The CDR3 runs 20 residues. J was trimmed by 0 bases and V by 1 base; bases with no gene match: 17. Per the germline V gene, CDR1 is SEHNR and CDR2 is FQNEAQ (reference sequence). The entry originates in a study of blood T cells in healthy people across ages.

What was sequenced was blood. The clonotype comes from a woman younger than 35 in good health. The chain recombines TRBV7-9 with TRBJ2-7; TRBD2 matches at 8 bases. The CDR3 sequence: CASSLGGGYEGGRLSYEQYF. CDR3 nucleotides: TGTGCCAGCAGCTTAGGAGGGGGTTATGAAGGCGGGAGGCTCTCCTACGAGCAGTACTTC.